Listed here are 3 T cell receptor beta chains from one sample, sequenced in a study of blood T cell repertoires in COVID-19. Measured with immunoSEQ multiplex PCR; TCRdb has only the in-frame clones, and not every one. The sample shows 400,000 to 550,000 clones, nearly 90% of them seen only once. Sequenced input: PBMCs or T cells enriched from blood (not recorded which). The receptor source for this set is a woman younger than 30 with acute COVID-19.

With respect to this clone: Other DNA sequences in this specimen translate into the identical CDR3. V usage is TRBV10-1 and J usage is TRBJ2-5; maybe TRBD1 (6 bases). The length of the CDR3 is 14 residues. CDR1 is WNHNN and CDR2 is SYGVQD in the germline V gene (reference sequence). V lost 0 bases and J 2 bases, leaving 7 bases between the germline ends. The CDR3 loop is CASSESGAQETQYF. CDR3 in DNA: TGCGCCAGCAGTGAGTCGGGGGCACAAGAGACCCAGTACTTC.

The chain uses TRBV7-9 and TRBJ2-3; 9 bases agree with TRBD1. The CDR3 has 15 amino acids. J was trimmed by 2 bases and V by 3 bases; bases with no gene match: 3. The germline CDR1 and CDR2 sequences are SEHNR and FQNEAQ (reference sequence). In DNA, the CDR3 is TGTGCCAGCAGCTTGGGACAGGGCTTCACAGATACGCAGTATTTT. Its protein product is CASSLGQGFTDTQYF.

CDR3 region: CASSLLVSGDTEAFF. The CDR3 bases are TGTGCCAGCAGCTTGCTAGTTTCGGGGGACACTGAAGCTTTCTTT. V and J are TRBV11-2 and TRBJ1-1; a weak D match, TRBD1 (5 bases). This CDR3 is built from 15 residues. Germline V gene lookup returns CDR1 SGHAT and CDR2 FQNNGV. The V end was cut by 3 bases, the J end by 3 bases, with 14 bases between.